This T cell receptor beta chain was captured in a study of cytomegalovirus exposure and HLA in healthy donors. The CDR3 totals 17 residues. Germline V CDR1 and CDR2: LGHNA, YNFKEQ. V trimming: 2 bases; J trimming: 7 bases; junction bases outside the gene matches: 13. Whole-study results and caveats: In a later analysis, productive TCRs from donors in an Asian-associated ancestry cluster reportedly carried fewer N-insertions than the cohort mean. Later on, analysis showed that most CMV-associated TCR beta chains appeared to be HLA-restricted.

Note on this clone: Its matching antigen is unknown.

The PCR employed 60 Vbeta primers together with 13 Jbeta primers. Repertoires were generated with immunoSEQ multiplex PCR, while TCRdb's copy carries only in-frame clones and drops some. The sample has fewer than 200,000 clones, 75% to 90% seen once. This chain links TRBV4-2 with TRBJ1-1; 10 positions match TRBD1. This TCR was sampled from a woman in her 50s in good health and CMV-seropositive. The sequencing sample was made of PBMCs. CDR3 sequence: CASSQFLRDRGLDEAFF. CDR3 DNA sequence: TGTGCCAGCAGCCAATTTCTGCGGGACAGGGGCCTAGATGAAGCTTTCTTT.